Sequencing of this T cell receptor (beta chain) was carried out in a study of blood T cells in healthy people across ages. The junction had 6 bases not matched to a gene; V was cut back by 4 bases and J by 7 bases. Per germline, CDR1 SGHRS and CDR2 YFSETQ. This CDR3 comprises 14 residues. Study-wide findings and caveats: In these data, TCR beta diversity tracked strongly with naive T cell percentage.

Alongside a J-beta primer mix, a sample-barcoded 5' primer served in a second PCR lasting about 7 to 11 cycles. Through a template-switch adaptor with 12 random nucleotides, each cDNA molecule received a tag. TCRdb analysed the 5' RACE reads with MiXCR anew, one entry per CDR3 protein. Of roughly 720,000 distinct CDR3 sequences listed, about 53% were seen once; the top ten hold under 50%. The table lists this clonotype with a few counts. The antigen is unknown. Material: blood. The chain couples TRBV5-1 to TRBJ2-1, with 9 bases aligning to TRBD1. The TCR comes from a man older than 75 in good health. Written as DNA, the CDR3 is TGCGCCAGCAGCCCGACAGGGGGAGGGAATGAGCAGTTCTTC. Its translation: CASSPTGGGNEQFF.